This TCR beta chain appears in the sequencing data of a study of response to subunit inactivated influenza vaccine. This clonotype was observed a handful of times. The CDR3 totals 11 residues. The V end was cut by 3 bases, the J end by 6 bases, with 9 bases between. CDR1 is SQVTM, CDR2 ANQGSEA, per germline. TCRdb re-analysed the RT-PCR reads in MiXCR, keeping a single row per CDR3 protein. The sample holds hundreds of thousands of distinct CDR3 sequences, about 17% seen once. The sequence was collected from a man aged 50-75 years who received an inactivated influenza vaccine. The V gene is TRBV29-1, the J gene TRBJ2-7; D is uncertain. Here the sequenced sample was CD4+ T cells sorted from PBMCs, taken less than 30 months after vaccination. The CDR3 reads CSVDSAGEQYF. The CDR3 region has the DNA TGCAGCGTTGACAGCGCCGGCGAGCAGTACTTC.